Below are 17 T cell receptor beta chains sequenced from a single sample in a study of T cell responses to AZD1222 COVID-19 vaccine. Sequencing used immunoSEQ multiplex PCR; TCRdb keeps in-frame clones, though not all of them. The sample consists of about 160,000 clones, 88% of them appearing once. This specimen consisted of peripheral blood, obtained on day 0 of AZD1222 vaccination. The source is an adult in good health.

By sample share, this clone is medium-sized (0.01 to 0.1%). This sequence joins TRBV6-4 and TRBJ2-2; 8 positions agree with TRBD1. The ends lost 0 bases at V and 4 bases at J; junction bases unmatched: 4. In germline, CDR1 is MRHNA, CDR2 SNTAGT. CDR3 length: 16 residues. CDR3 DNA sequence: TGTGCCAGCAGTGACTCGGTTACAGGGGGCACCGGGGAGCTGTTTTTT. Amino acid sequence: CASSDSVTGGTGELFF.

The chain is built from TRBV11-3 and TRBJ2-5; D is possibly TRBD1 or TRBD2 (5 bases each). This CDR3 contains 15 residues. Trimming took off 5 bases at V and 2 bases at J, with 15 bases between the two ends. Germline assignment: CDR1 SGHNT and CDR2 YENEEA. The CDR3 here is CASSPRGGGQETQYF. CDR3 nucleotide sequence: TGTGCCAGCAGCCCACGAGGTGGGGGTCAAGAGACCCAGTACTTC.

This clone was recorded only once. The V gene is TRBV2, the J gene TRBJ2-1; tentative D call: TRBD2 (5 bases). The germline V gene encodes CDR1 SNHLY and CDR2 FYNNEI. Trimming pared 8 bases from V and 3 bases from J, leaving 14 bases between. The CDR3 loop spans 14 amino acids. Written as DNA, the CDR3 is TGTGCCAGCGAGGGAGCCGAGCTCTACAATGAGCAGTTCTTC. Residues: CASEGAELYNEQFF.

This chain connects TRBV4-1 to TRBJ1-2, with no clear D. V lost 3 bases, J lost 4 bases, and 12 bases lay in between. CDR3 size: 14 residues. Per the germline V gene, CDR1 is MGHRA and CDR2 is YSYEKL. The DNA of the CDR3 is TGCGCCAGCAGCCACCCTGGGCGGGCCTATGGCTACACCTTC. Translated: CASSHPGRAYGYTF.

The sample holds one count of this clone. This chain links TRBV4-1 with TRBJ2-3; either TRBD1 or TRBD2 may fit D (5 bases each). Germline V gene data show CDR1 as MGHRA and CDR2 as YSYEKL. This CDR3 region has 18 residues. V was trimmed by 2 bases and J by 2 bases, leaving 20 bases between them. The CDR3 sequence is CASSQHPRGSIDTDTQYF. DNA of the CDR3: TGCGCCAGCAGCCAACACCCTCGGGGCTCCATTGACACAGATACGCAGTATTTT.

This rearrangement joins TRBV27 to TRBJ1-1; 7 bases agree with TRBD1. The CDR3 consists of 18 residues. Germline V gene data show CDR1 as MNHEY and CDR2 as SMNVEV (reference sequence). J lost 3 bases, V lost 6 bases, and 19 bases had no gene match. The CDR3 region is CASRRQGSGPPGDTEAFF. The CDR3, as DNA: TGTGCCAGCAGACGACAGGGCTCCGGGCCCCCGGGTGACACTGAAGCTTTCTTT.

The DNA of the CDR3 is TGTGCCAGCAGAGACAGGGGCTGGGCCTATGGCTACACCTTC. Protein product: CASRDRGWAYGYTF. This sequence joins TRBV27 and TRBJ1-2; TRBD1 matches 8 bases. Germline V CDR1 and CDR2: MNHEY, SMNVEV (reference sequence). This CDR3 is built from 14 residues. J gave up 4 bases and V 6 bases, and 7 bases lay outside the gene matches.

This chain connects TRBV2 to TRBJ2-7; D may correspond to TRBD1 or TRBD2 (5 bases each). The CDR3 length is 13 residues. V lost 10 bases and J lost 0, with 13 bases in between. Germline V gene sequence: CDR1 SNHLY, CDR2 FYNNEI. The CDR3 DNA is TGTGCCACTAGTGGGGGACCCTCCTACGAGCAGTACTTC. Amino acids: CATSGGPSYEQYF.

The chain carries TRBV12-3 or TRBV12-4 and TRBJ2-1; unclear D gene. This CDR3 is 12 amino acids long. The V end was cut by 5 bases, the J end by 9 bases, with 11 bases between. The CDR3 bases are TGTGCCAGCAGTCCCTCCCTCGGTGAGCAGTTCTTC. Amino acid sequence: CASSPSLGEQFF.

This clone appeared once. The chain uses TRBV12-3 or TRBV12-4 and TRBJ2-7; D gene ambiguous. This CDR3 spans 13 amino acids. The V end was cut by 3 bases, the J end by 4 bases, with 10 bases between. This chain's CDR3 is CASSFEVFYEQYF. The CDR3 nucleotides read TGTGCCAGCAGTTTCGAGGTCTTTTACGAGCAGTACTTC.

The chain recombines TRBV9 with TRBJ1-1; D possibly corresponds to TRBD1 (5 bases). The germline V gene encodes CDR1 SGDLS and CDR2 YYNGEE. V lost 4 bases to trimming and J lost 1 base, with 11 bases between them. This CDR3 region has 14 residues. CDR3 sequence reads: CASSRGQANTEAFF. The CDR3 DNA sequence: TGTGCCAGCAGCAGAGGACAAGCGAACACTGAAGCTTTCTTT.

The chain joins TRBV5-1 to TRBJ2-1; 10 positions agree with TRBD2. V gave up 3 bases and J gave up 3 bases; unmatched junction bases: 3. This CDR3 has 15 amino acids. CDR1 and CDR2 from the germline V gene are SGHRS and YFSETQ. The CDR3 is CASSSSSGSYNEQFF. In DNA, the CDR3 is TGCGCCAGCAGCTCCTCTAGCGGGAGCTACAATGAGCAGTTCTTC. Filled out from reference TRBV5-1 and TRBJ2-1, the complete variable domain reads KAGVTQTPRYLIKTRGQQVTLSCSPISGHRSVSWYQQTPGQGLQFLFEYFSETQRNKGNFPGRFSGRQFSNSRSEMNVSTLELGDSALYLCASSSSSGSYNEQFFGPGTRLTVL.

This clone has a handful of counts. V gene TRBV12-3 or TRBV12-4 combines with J gene TRBJ2-7; possibly TRBD1 or TRBD2 for D (6 bases each). The germline V and J ends were trimmed by 9 bases and 5 bases, with 14 bases remaining between them. This CDR3 has 12 residues. The CDR3 is CASRRGRDEQYF. The CDR3 coding sequence is TGTGCCAGTAGACGGGGGCGCGACGAGCAGTACTTC.

The chain employs TRBV7-2 and TRBJ2-5; D gene unclear. Trimming removed 2 bases from V and 3 bases from J, with 7 bases in between. From germline, CDR1 is SGHTA and CDR2 FQGNSA. The length of the CDR3 is 13 residues. The CDR3 is CASSLSREETQYF. The CDR3 bases are TGTGCCAGCAGCTTAAGTAGGGAAGAGACCCAGTACTTC. Full variable domain (rest looked up from reference TRBV7-2 and TRBJ2-5): GAGVSQSPSNKVTEKGKDVELRCDPISGHTALYWYRQSLGQGLEFLIYFQGNSAPDKSGLPSDRFSAERTGGSVSTLTIQRTQQEDSAVYLCASSLSREETQYFGPGTRLLVL.

V gene TRBV5-1 combines with J gene TRBJ1-1; TRBD1 might be the D (5 bases). CDR3 length: 13 residues. Germline CDR1 and CDR2: SGHRS and YFSETQ. Deletions cut 7 bases from V and 3 bases from J, with 13 bases between. Here the CDR3 DNA reads TGCGCCAGCGGGGGTTCGGGGGACACTGAAGCTTTCTTT. Translating gives CASGGSGDTEAFF.

The rearrangement uses TRBV7-9 and TRBJ1-3; 7 bases are a match to TRBD1. The CDR3 is 16 amino acids. Trimming cost V 6 bases and J 8 bases; bases outside gene matches: 16. Per germline, CDR1 SEHNR and CDR2 FQNEAQ (reference sequence). CDR3 residues: CASSLGDSSLGDTIYF. The CDR3 DNA follows: TGTGCCAGCAGTTTGGGGGACAGCTCCCTAGGGGACACCATATATTTT.

About this clone itself: The same CDR3 also results from other DNA sequences found in this sample. This chain uses TRBV9 with TRBJ2-1, with D possibly called TRBD1 or TRBD2 (7 bases each). V dropped 2 bases and J dropped 0 bases, with 12 bases sitting between them. Germline V gives CDR1 SGDLS, CDR2 YYNGEE. The CDR3 spans 16 residues. This CDR3 is CASSVSRGGSYNEQFF. CDR3 DNA sequence: TGTGCCAGCAGCGTGAGCAGGGGGGGCTCCTACAATGAGCAGTTCTTC.